Here is one T cell receptor (beta chain) with its context. The sample comes from a study of control samples from healthy donors and cancer patients. Clones were read by immunoSEQ multiplex PCR, and TCRdb kept only the in-frame ones, dropping some. The data hold about 100,000 clones, with about 90% observed a single time. Trimming cost V 5 bases and J 2 bases, with 12 bases left between them. The CDR3 is made up of 15 amino acids. CDR1 and CDR2 (germline): MNHNY, SVGAGI (reference sequence). The receptor was derived from a woman aged 45 to 65 in good health. The chain is built from TRBV6-6 and TRBJ1-4; D call uncertain. Sequenced sample: blood. CDR3 loop: CASSKGKGTNEKLFF. CDR3 coding DNA: TGTGCCAGCAGTAAAGGAAAAGGCACTAATGAAAAACTGTTTTTT.